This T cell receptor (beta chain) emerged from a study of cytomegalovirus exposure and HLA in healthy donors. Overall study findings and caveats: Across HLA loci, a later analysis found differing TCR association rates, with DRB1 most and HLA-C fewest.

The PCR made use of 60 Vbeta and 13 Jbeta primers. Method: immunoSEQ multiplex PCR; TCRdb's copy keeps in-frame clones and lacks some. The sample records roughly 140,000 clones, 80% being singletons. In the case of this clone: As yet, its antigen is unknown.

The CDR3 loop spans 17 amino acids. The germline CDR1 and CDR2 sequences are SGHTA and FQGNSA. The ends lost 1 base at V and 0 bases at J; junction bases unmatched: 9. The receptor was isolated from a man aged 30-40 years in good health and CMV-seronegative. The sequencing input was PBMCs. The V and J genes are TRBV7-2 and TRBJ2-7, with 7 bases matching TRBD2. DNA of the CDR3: TGTGCCAGCAGCTTAGAGGGTCTGGCGGGGGTCTCCTACGAGCAGTACTTC. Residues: CASSLEGLAGVSYEQYF.